These 15 T cell receptor beta chains originate from one sample sequenced in a study of blood T cells in healthy people across ages. For the second PCR, which ran for about 7 to 11 cycles, a sample-barcoded 5' primer and a J-beta primer mix were used. One entry per CDR3 protein, called by TCRdb with MiXCR from the 5' RACE reads. The table lists about 1.6 million distinct CDR3 sequences, about 31% of them singletons. Sequences were obtained from blood. These receptors came from a woman in her 30s in good health.

V gene TRBV7-6 combines with J gene TRBJ2-7; 8 nucleotides match TRBD2. In germline, CDR1 is SGHVS, CDR2 FNYEAQ. The CDR3 consists of 14 residues. V lost 5 bases and J lost 4; bases outside the gene matches: 7. The CDR3: CASSPGLVWYEQYF. CDR3 nucleotide sequence: TGTGCCAGCAGCCCGGGACTAGTATGGTACGAGCAGTACTTC.

The sample holds a few counts of this clonotype. This sequence joins TRBV5-1 and TRBJ2-2, with a weak D call TRBD2 (6 bases). Germline V gene data show CDR1 as SGHRS and CDR2 as YFSETQ. The V and J ends lost 1 base and 7 bases respectively, with 14 bases between them. There are 15 residues in the CDR3. The CDR3 nucleotides are TGCGCCAGCAGCTTGAGGGACTCCGGAAACGGGGAGCTGTTTTTT. This encodes CASSLRDSGNGELFF.

This clonotype was counted between two and nine times. The genes are TRBV5-1 and TRBJ2-1; D may correspond to TRBD1 or TRBD2 (6 bases each). This CDR3 region has 16 residues. Trimming cost V 5 bases and J 2 bases, with 17 bases left between them. CDR1 and CDR2 from the germline V gene are SGHRS and YFSETQ. CDR3 amino acids: CASRELGGTAYNEQFF. CDR3 in DNA: TGCGCCAGCAGGGAACTAGGGGGGACTGCCTACAATGAGCAGTTCTTC.

This clonotype was found a few times. The gene calls are TRBV6-6 and TRBJ2-1; 7 bases align to TRBD2. After removal of 5 bases from V and 0 bases from J, the junction contained 4 bases not matched to a gene. The CDR3 has 15 amino acids. CDR1 and CDR2 (germline): MNHNY, SVGAGI (reference sequence). CDR3 bases: TGTGCCAGCAGTGGGGGGGGACTCTCCTACAATGAGCAGTTCTTC. Amino acids: CASSGGGLSYNEQFF.

Here the CDR3 DNA reads TGTGCCAGCAGCGTAGTGGGCAGGGGAGGAGAGACCCAGTACTTC. Its translation: CASSVVGRGGETQYF. V and J are TRBV9 and TRBJ2-5; the D call may be TRBD1 or TRBD2 (6 bases each). The CDR3 has 15 residues. The germline gives CDR1 SGDLS, CDR2 YYNGEE. V was trimmed by 0 bases and J by 4 bases, leaving 13 bases between them.

This clonotype has just a few counts. The J gene is TRBJ1-1, the V gene TRBV10-3, with D hard to call. V gave up 2 bases and J gave up 1 base, with 11 bases separating them. This CDR3 spans 15 amino acids. The germline gives CDR1 ENHRY, CDR2 SYGVKD. The CDR3 spells CAISEGPGSNTEAFF. CDR3 DNA: TGTGCCATCAGTGAGGGCCCGGGGTCGAACACTGAAGCTTTCTTT.

The chain's CDR3 is CSARDGSTEQYF. CDR3 in DNA: TGCAGTGCTAGAGATGGAAGCACCGAGCAGTACTTC. The chain carries TRBV20-1 and TRBJ2-5; D is undetermined. Judging by the DNA end, TRBJ2-7 fits better; the J call may be wrong. Germline CDR1 DFQATT, CDR2 SNEGSKA (reference sequence). This CDR3 spans 12 amino acids.

The chain uses TRBV5-4 and TRBJ1-1; D may be TRBD1 (5 bases). Trimming shortened V by 5 bases and J by 0 bases, and 17 bases separated the two germline ends. Germline V lookup: CDR1 SGHNT, CDR2 YYREEE (reference sequence). The CDR3 extends over 16 amino acids. This CDR3 is CASSPTVGRLNTEAFF. CDR3 DNA: TGTGCCAGCAGTCCGACCGTGGGGCGGTTGAACACTGAAGCTTTCTTT.

This clonotype was detected only a few times. The chain links TRBV12-5 to TRBJ2-3, with D perhaps matching TRBD1 or TRBD2 (7 bases each). This CDR3 comprises 18 residues. CDR1 LGHNT and CDR2 FRNRAP come from the germline V gene. Between the trimmed V and J ends, which lost 6 bases and 0 bases, there was a span of 22 bases. In DNA, the CDR3 is TGTGCTAGTGGCCGAGCGGGACAGTCAGAATCTAGCACAGATACGCAGTATTTT. Translating gives CASGRAGQSESSTDTQYF.

V is TRBV5-1 and J is TRBJ2-5; D might be TRBD2 (5 bases). The J call may be mistaken, given a closer DNA end match to TRBJ2-7. Germline assignment: CDR1 SGHRS and CDR2 YFSETQ. The CDR3 length is 14 residues. The CDR3: CASSLDRPGSEQYF. CDR3 in DNA: TGCGCCAGCAGCTTGGACAGACCGGGGTCCGAGCAGTACTTC.

CDR3 sequence reads: CASAETYEQYF. CDR3 DNA: TGTGCCAGTGCCGAAACCTACGAGCAGTACTTC. The chain is built from TRBV7-9 and TRBJ2-7; no definite D call. Germline V CDR1 and CDR2: SEHNR, FQNEAQ (reference sequence). The CDR3 length is 11 residues. The V end was cut by 9 bases, the J end by 2 bases, with 8 bases between.

This clonotype was seen only a few times. This CDR3 is CASSFDLGSTLHF. The CDR3 coding sequence is TGTGCCAGCAGTTTTGACCTCGGTAGCACCCTCCACTTT. The chain employs TRBV11-2 and TRBJ1-6; no clear D. V was trimmed by 6 bases and J by 14 bases, leaving 17 bases between them. The CDR3 has 13 amino acids. Germline V gene lookup returns CDR1 SGHAT and CDR2 FQNNGV.

This clonotype was counted only a few times. The V and J genes are TRBV12-3 or TRBV12-4 and TRBJ2-1, with TRBD2 identical over 11 bases. V lost 3 bases to trimming and J lost 5 bases; unmatched junction nucleotides: 6. The CDR3 sequence is 16 residues long. For the CDR3, the DNA is TGTGCCAGCAGTTTGACTAGCGGGGATTACAACAATGAGCAGTTCTTC. It specifies CASSLTSGDYNNEQFF.

This clonotype was recorded many times. V usage is TRBV7-2 and J usage is TRBJ2-1; D remains unclear. There are 15 residues in the CDR3. The V and J ends lost 5 bases and 0 bases respectively, with 11 bases between them. From germline, CDR1 is SGHTA and CDR2 FQGNSA. CDR3 sequence reads: CASSASGGSYNEQFF. The CDR3 region has the DNA TGTGCCAGCAGCGCATCCGGTGGCTCCTACAATGAGCAGTTCTTC.

This clonotype occurred once. As DNA, the CDR3 is TGTGCCAGCAGTAGGGACAGTACGGGGGGCTATTCACCCCTCCACTTT. As protein: CASSRDSTGGYSPLHF. The V call is TRBV27, the J call TRBJ1-6, with 7 bases fitting TRBD1. Losses at the gene ends were 5 bases for V and 8 bases for J; bases not matched to a gene: 12. CDR3 length: 16 amino acids. Germline CDR1 and CDR2: MNHEY and SMNVEV (reference sequence).